Listed below are T cell receptor beta chains from one sample, sequenced in a study of cytomegalovirus exposure and HLA in healthy donors. Sequencing used immunoSEQ multiplex PCR; TCRdb keeps in-frame clones, though not all of them. This repertoire comprises around 65,000 clones; its ten largest clones make up less than 20%. What was sequenced was PBMCs. All receptors come from a boy between 5 and 17 years old in good health and CMV-seronegative. Each CDR3 is given with its conserved first and last residue. Each record gives: V gene, D gene, J gene, CDR3 protein, CDR3 DNA. D genes are given only for firm matches.

V: TRBV7-8
D: NA
J: TRBJ2-2
CDR3: CASSPRQEPRLAGELFF
DNA: TGTGCCAGCAGCCCCCGACAGGAGCCTAGGTTGGCCGGGGAGCTGTTTTTT

V: TRBV5-1
D: TRBD1
J: TRBJ1-1
CDR3: CASSLGTGGGGEAFF
DNA: TGCGCCAGCAGCTTGGGGACAGGTGGAGGAGGAGAAGCTTTCTTT

V: TRBV4-1
D: NA
J: TRBJ1-3
CDR3: CASSQEGAGGAGNTIYF
DNA: TGCGCCAGCAGCCAAGAAGGGGCTGGGGGCGCAGGAAACACCATATATTTT

V: TRBV13
D: TRBD1
J: TRBJ1-5
CDR3: CASSPGTGSQPQHF
DNA: TGTGCCAGCAGCCCCGGGACAGGGAGCCAGCCCCAGCATTTT

V: TRBV7-9
D: NA
J: TRBJ1-1
CDR3: CASSHPGDGEGDTEAFF
DNA: TGTGCCAGCAGCCACCCGGGGGACGGCGAAGGTGACACTGAAGCTTTCTTT

V: TRBV7-9
D: NA
J: TRBJ1-6
CDR3: CASNHGGESSPLHF
DNA: TGTGCCAGCAACCACGGAGGGGAATCTTCACCCCTCCACTTT

V: TRBV25-1
D: TRBD1
J: TRBJ2-5
CDR3: CASSEIDRAQETQYF
DNA: TGTGCCAGCAGTGAAATCGACAGGGCCCAAGAGACCCAGTACTTC

V: TRBV28
D: NA
J: TRBJ2-7
CDR3: CASSSADYRASSEQYF
DNA: TGTGCCAGCAGTTCCGCAGATTACAGAGCTTCGAGTGAGCAGTACTTC

V: TRBV14
D: NA
J: TRBJ2-7
CDR3: CASSHDENYEQYF
DNA: TGTGCCAGCAGCCACGATGAGAACTACGAGCAGTACTTC

V: TRBV28
D: NA
J: TRBJ1-2
CDR3: CASSLVSGRSGYTF
DNA: TGTGCCAGCAGTTTAGTAAGCGGGAGGTCCGGCTACACCTTC

V: TRBV27
D: NA
J: TRBJ2-6
CDR3: CASSWTYSGANVLTF
DNA: TGTGCCAGCAGTTGGACATACTCTGGGGCCAACGTCCTGACTTTC

V: TRBV7-2
D: NA
J: TRBJ1-5
CDR3: CASSFPGQPQHF
DNA: TGTGCCAGCAGCTTCCCGGGGCAGCCCCAGCATTTT

V: TRBV6-6
D: NA
J: TRBJ1-1
CDR3: CASSYPGQWTEAFF
DNA: TGTGCCAGCAGTTACCCTGGACAGTGGACTGAAGCTTTCTTT

V: TRBV5-1
D: NA
J: TRBJ1-1
CDR3: CASSLTGTHTEAFF
DNA: TGCGCCAGCAGCTTGACCGGGACACACACTGAAGCTTTCTTT

V: TRBV5-4
D: TRBD1
J: TRBJ2-1
CDR3: CASSAGQGLGNEQFF
DNA: TGTGCCAGCAGCGCTGGACAGGGGCTGGGCAATGAGCAGTTCTTC

V: TRBV7-9
D: TRBD1
J: TRBJ1-6
CDR3: CASSPGTGASPLHF
DNA: TGTGCCAGCAGTCCCGGGACAGGGGCATCACCCCTCCACTTT

V: TRBV7-2
D: TRBD1
J: TRBJ2-2
CDR3: CASRQGFNTGELFF
DNA: TGTGCCAGTAGACAGGGTTTTAACACCGGGGAGCTGTTTTTT